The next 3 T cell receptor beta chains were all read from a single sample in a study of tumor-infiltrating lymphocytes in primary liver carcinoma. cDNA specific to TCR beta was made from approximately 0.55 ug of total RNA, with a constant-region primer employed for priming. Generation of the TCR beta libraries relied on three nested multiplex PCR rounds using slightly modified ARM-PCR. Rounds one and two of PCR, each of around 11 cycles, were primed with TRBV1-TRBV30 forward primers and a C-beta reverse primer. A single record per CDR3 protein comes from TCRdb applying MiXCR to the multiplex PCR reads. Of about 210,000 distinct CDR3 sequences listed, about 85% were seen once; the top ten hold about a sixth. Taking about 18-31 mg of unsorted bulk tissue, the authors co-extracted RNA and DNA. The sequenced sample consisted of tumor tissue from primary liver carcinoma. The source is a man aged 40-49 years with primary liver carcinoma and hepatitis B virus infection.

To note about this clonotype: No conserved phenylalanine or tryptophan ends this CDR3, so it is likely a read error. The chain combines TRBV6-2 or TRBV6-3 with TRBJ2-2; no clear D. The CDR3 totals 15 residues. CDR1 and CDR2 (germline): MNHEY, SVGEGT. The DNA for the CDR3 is TGTACCAGCAGTTGGGCAGCCTCGAACACCGAGGAGCTGTTTATT. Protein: CTSSWAASNTEELFI.

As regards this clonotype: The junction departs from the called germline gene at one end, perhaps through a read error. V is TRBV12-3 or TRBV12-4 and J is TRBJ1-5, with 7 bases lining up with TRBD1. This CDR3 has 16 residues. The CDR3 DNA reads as TGTATCAGCAGTTTAGGGGGCCAGTATAGCAATCAGCCCCATCATTTT. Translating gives CISSLGGQYSNQPHHF.

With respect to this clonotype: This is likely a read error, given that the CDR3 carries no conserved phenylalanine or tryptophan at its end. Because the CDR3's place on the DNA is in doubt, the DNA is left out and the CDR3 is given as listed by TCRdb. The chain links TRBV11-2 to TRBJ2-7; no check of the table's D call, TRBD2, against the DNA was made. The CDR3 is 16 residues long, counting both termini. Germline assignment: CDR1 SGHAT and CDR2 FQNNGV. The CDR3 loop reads CASSLEPSVSWVERYL.